The 9 T cell receptor beta chains below all came from one sample that was sequenced in a study of cytomegalovirus exposure and HLA in healthy donors. PCR employed 60 Vbeta and 13 Jbeta primers. Assay used: immunoSEQ multiplex PCR; TCRdb lists only in-frame clones, some missing. The data show under 200,000 clones, 12% seen once. The sequencing sample was made of PBMCs. The receptors shown here come from a man aged 50 or older in good health and CMV-seropositive.

This clone was counted a few times. V usage is TRBV2 and J usage is TRBJ2-1; D perhaps matches TRBD1 (5 bases). V lost 7 bases and J 10 bases, leaving 17 bases between the germline ends. Germline lookup yields CDR1 SNHLY and CDR2 FYNNEI. This CDR3 has 13 residues. The CDR3 here is CASTSRGYGEQFF. CDR3 sequence (DNA): TGTGCCAGCACCAGTAGGGGCTATGGGGAGCAGTTCTTC.

This chain uses TRBV7-9 with TRBJ2-1, with 9 bases matching TRBD2. The ends lost 2 bases at V and 7 bases at J; junction bases unmatched: 9. Germline CDR1 is SEHNR and CDR2 is FQNEAQ (reference sequence). This CDR3 spans 16 amino acids. CDR3 sequence reads: CASSLYGSGGPNEQFF. CDR3 in DNA: TGTGCCAGCAGCTTATATGGTAGCGGGGGCCCAAATGAGCAGTTCTTC.

The chain carries TRBV10-3 and TRBJ2-2; TRBD2 aligns across 7 bases. V dropped 6 bases and J dropped 3; count of bases not matched to a gene: 4. The CDR3 totals 14 residues. Germline V gene sequence: CDR1 ENHRY, CDR2 SYGVKD. CDR3 sequence reads: CAIRGGVHTGELFF. CDR3 DNA: TGTGCCATCAGGGGGGGGGTCCACACCGGGGAGCTGTTTTTT.

The genes are TRBV7-2 and TRBJ1-4; D gene unclear. The CDR3 runs to 13 residues. V was shortened by 5 bases and J by 7 bases, with 11 bases between the two germline ends. Germline lookup yields CDR1 SGHTA and CDR2 FQGNSA. Here the CDR3 DNA reads TGTGCCAGCAGCCCCCAATTCCCTGAAAAACTGTTTTTT. The encoded protein is CASSPQFPEKLFF.

This clone appeared a few times. The chain recombines TRBV19 with TRBJ2-3, with a possible D match to TRBD2 (5 bases). The CDR3 runs to 14 residues. Trimming cost V 3 bases and J 3 bases, with 10 bases left between them. Looked up from germline, CDR1 is LNHDA and CDR2 is SQIVND (reference sequence). CDR3 DNA: TGTGCCAGTAGTATTCCGGGGAGAACAGATACGCAGTATTTT. Translation gives CASSIPGRTDTQYF.

The V call is TRBV2, the J call TRBJ2-2, with 10 bases lining up with TRBD1. Germline CDR1 reads SNHLY; CDR2 reads FYNNEI. The length of the CDR3 is 18 residues. Germline trimming cut 7 bases from V and 5 bases from J; bases unmatched to any gene: 16. This CDR3 is CASTNPYRDRGNTGELFF. The CDR3 nucleotides are TGTGCCAGCACCAATCCTTACCGGGACAGGGGTAATACCGGGGAGCTGTTTTTT.

The chain employs TRBV27 and TRBJ1-3; a possible D gene is TRBD1 (6 bases). Germline V gene sequence: CDR1 MNHEY, CDR2 SMNVEV (reference sequence). The CDR3 is made up of 13 amino acids. V lost 7 bases, J lost 3 bases, and 10 bases lay in between. CDR3 protein: CASKPGDGNTIYF. CDR3 DNA: TGTGCCAGCAAGCCAGGGGATGGAAACACCATATATTTT.

V is TRBV2 and J is TRBJ1-4; D gene uncertain. The CDR3 covers 14 residues. Germline CDR1 SNHLY, CDR2 FYNNEI. V lost 8 bases and J lost 4, with 14 bases in between. This CDR3 reads CASLRVPFNEKLFF. The CDR3 nucleotides read TGTGCCAGCCTTCGAGTCCCTTTTAATGAAAAACTGTTTTTT.

The chain links TRBV4-3 to TRBJ1-2, with D possibly being TRBD1 (6 bases). Germline CDR1 and CDR2: LGHNA and YSLEER. The CDR3 is 14 residues long. Trimming left V 0 bases short and J 7 bases short, with 12 bases between. This CDR3 reads CASSQDTGLGGYTF. The CDR3 bases are TGCGCCAGCAGCCAAGATACAGGGTTAGGTGGCTACACCTTC.